The sequence of this T cell receptor (beta chain) was determined in a study of long-term antiretroviral therapy in people with HIV. Survey-level resolution applied to immunoSEQ assay v3.0. The table came from immunoSEQ multiplex PCR; TCRdb's copy has only in-frame clones and leaves some out. This sample has some 17,000 clones, with 81% found just once. Germline CDR1 and CDR2: LNHDA and SQIVND (reference sequence). There are 15 residues in the CDR3. V shed 4 bases, J shed 1 base, and the junction held 6 bases outside the gene matches. The receptor's source is a man aged 25-40 years with HIV. The chain employs TRBV19 and TRBJ1-2; TRBD1 matches 7 bases. Sequenced here: unsorted PBMCs, sampled roughly 14 months before starting antiretroviral therapy. This CDR3 is CASSKQGTLNYGYTF. The CDR3 DNA reads TGTGCCAGTAGTAAACAGGGGACGCTTAACTATGGCTACACCTTC.